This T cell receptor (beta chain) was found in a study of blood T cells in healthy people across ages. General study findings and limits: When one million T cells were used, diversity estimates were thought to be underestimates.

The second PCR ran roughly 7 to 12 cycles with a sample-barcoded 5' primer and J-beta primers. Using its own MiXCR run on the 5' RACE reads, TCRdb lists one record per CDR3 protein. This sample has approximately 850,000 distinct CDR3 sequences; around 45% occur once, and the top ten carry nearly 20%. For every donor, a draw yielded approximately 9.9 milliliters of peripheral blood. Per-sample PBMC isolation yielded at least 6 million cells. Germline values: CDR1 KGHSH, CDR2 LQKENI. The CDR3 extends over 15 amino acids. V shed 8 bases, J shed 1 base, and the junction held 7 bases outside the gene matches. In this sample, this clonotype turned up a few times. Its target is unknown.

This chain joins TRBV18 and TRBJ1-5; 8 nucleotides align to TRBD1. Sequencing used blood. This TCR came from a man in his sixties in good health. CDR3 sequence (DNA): TGTGCCAGCAGCCCACAGGGGGGGAGCAATCAGCCCCAGCATTTT. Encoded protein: CASSPQGGSNQPQHF.